These 16 T cell receptor beta chains originate from one sample sequenced in a study of T cell responses to AZD1222 COVID-19 vaccine. Sequencing used immunoSEQ multiplex PCR; TCRdb keeps in-frame clones, though not all of them. The data show approximately 90,000 clones, 90% seen once. The source material was peripheral blood, sampled on day 0 of AZD1222 vaccination. The receptors were sampled from an adult in good health.

The chain uses TRBV19 and TRBJ1-5, with 8 bases lining up with TRBD1. Germline V gene lookup returns CDR1 LNHDA and CDR2 SQIVND (reference sequence). V shed 1 base, J shed 4 bases, and the junction held 12 bases outside the gene matches. CDR3 length: 18 amino acids. CDR3 sequence reads: CASSIGFRGRIQNQPQHF. CDR3 sequence (DNA): TGTGCCAGTAGTATAGGATTCAGGGGGCGAATTCAGAATCAGCCCCAGCATTTT.

This chain uses TRBV7-9 with TRBJ1-2; D is undetermined. Germline-derived CDR1 and CDR2 are SEHNR and FQNEAQ (reference sequence). Trimming took off 5 bases at V and 0 bases at J, with 19 bases between the two ends. CDR3 length: 17 residues. The CDR3 sequence is CASSRFPSRTSNYGYTF. CDR3 in DNA: TGTGCCAGCAGCCGCTTCCCATCGCGGACTTCTAACTATGGCTACACCTTC.

V is TRBV10-3 and J is TRBJ2-3; TRBD2 aligns across 11 bases. Germline V gene sequence: CDR1 ENHRY, CDR2 SYGVKD. The CDR3 runs to 15 residues. With V trimmed by 8 bases and J by 5 bases, 9 bases remained unmatched. CDR3 nucleotides: TGTGCCATCGGTAAACTAGCGGGGGTGGAAGATACGCAGTATTTT. Its translation is CAIGKLAGVEDTQYF.

The genes are TRBV7-9 and TRBJ2-3; D uncertain. CDR1 SEHNR and CDR2 FQNEAQ come from the germline V gene (reference sequence). The CDR3 has 14 amino acids. Trimming removed 2 bases at V and 0 bases at J, with 6 bases between. The CDR3 reads CASSLLQSTDTQYF. CDR3 nucleotide sequence: TGTGCCAGCAGCTTATTACAGAGCACAGATACGCAGTATTTT.

The rearrangement uses TRBV5-6 and TRBJ1-6; possible D gene TRBD1, 5 bases. CDR3 length: 15 amino acids. With 3 bases removed from V and 8 bases from J, the gap between germline ends came to 15 bases. Germline CDR1 is SGHDT and CDR2 is YYEEEE. CDR3 protein: CASSSGTMDYSPLHF. The CDR3 DNA is TGTGCCAGCAGCTCAGGGACTATGGACTATTCACCCCTCCACTTT.

The chain joins TRBV13 to TRBJ1-4; D unclear. Germline V gene data show CDR1 as PRHDT and CDR2 as FYEKMQ (reference sequence). Trimming pared 5 bases from V and 7 bases from J, leaving 20 bases between. The CDR3 spans 16 residues. The CDR3 DNA reads TGTGCCAGCAGCCCCAGGACTCCTCTCAAGGGTGAAAAACTGTTTTTT. Its translation is CASSPRTPLKGEKLFF.

The gene calls are TRBV4-3 and TRBJ1-2, with D hard to call. This CDR3 spans 14 amino acids. Looked up from germline, CDR1 is LGHNA and CDR2 is YSLEER. V dropped 0 bases and J dropped 2 bases, with 7 bases sitting between them. This CDR3 reads CASSQDPGNYGYTF. The CDR3 DNA follows: TGCGCCAGCAGCCAAGATCCGGGGAACTATGGCTACACCTTC.

The chain employs TRBV30 and TRBJ1-4; D uncertain. This CDR3 is 13 amino acids long. V lost 4 bases to trimming and J lost 1 base, with 7 bases between them. Germline V gene data show CDR1 as GTSNPN and CDR2 as SVGIG (reference sequence). CDR3 coding DNA: TGTGCCTGGACAGGAGGAACTAATGAAAAACTGTTTTTT. As protein: CAWTGGTNEKLFF. Looking up the rest from reference TRBV30 and TRBJ1-4 gives the full variable domain: SQTIHQWPATLVQPVGSPLSLECTVEGTSNPNLYWYRQAAGRGLQLLFYSVGIGQISSEVPQNLSASRPQDRQFILSSKKLLLSDSGFYLCAWTGGTNEKLFFGSGTQLSVL.

This clone was counted many times. The rearrangement uses TRBV6-1 and TRBJ1-3; D not resolved. CDR3 size: 14 residues. The germline CDR1 and CDR2 sequences are MNHNS and SASEGT. The germline V and J ends were trimmed by 1 base and 4 bases, with 8 bases remaining between them. Here the CDR3 reads CASSEDRPGNTIYF. CDR3 sequence (DNA): TGTGCCAGCAGTGAAGACCGGCCAGGAAACACCATATATTTT.

This chain links TRBV29-1 with TRBJ1-4, with a weak D call TRBD1 (6 bases). V was cut by 6 bases and J by 17 bases, with 25 bases left in between. The CDR3 contains 13 residues. Germline CDR1 and CDR2: SQVTM and ANQGSEA. The CDR3 DNA is TGCAGCGTCGCCCCCCCCGGGGGCAACCCGAATTTTTTT. Its translation is CSVAPPGGNPNFF.

This chain links TRBV27 with TRBJ2-7, with 7 bases that match TRBD2. Germline V CDR1 and CDR2: MNHEY, SMNVEV (reference sequence). The CDR3 length is 13 residues. Trimming at V came to 5 bases and at J to 4 bases, leaving 5 bases not matched to a gene. The CDR3 sequence is CASSPDGGYEQYF. The CDR3 coding sequence is TGTGCCAGCAGTCCTGACGGGGGGTACGAGCAGTACTTC.

This chain's CDR3 is CASSLSGGVQNTQYF. CDR3 coding DNA: TGTGCCAGCAGCCTTAGCGGGGGGGTTCAGAATACGCAGTATTTT. This chain links TRBV27 with TRBJ2-3, with 11 positions matching TRBD2. Germline V gene sequence: CDR1 MNHEY, CDR2 SMNVEV (reference sequence). The CDR3 is made up of 15 amino acids. The V segment lost 6 bases and the J segment 7 bases; nucleotides outside the gene matches: 9.

In its sample, this clone was seen a few times. The CDR3 loop reads CASSFTDRGRGGSPLHF. CDR3 in DNA: TGCGCCAGCAGCTTTACAGACAGGGGTAGGGGTGGTTCACCCCTCCACTTT. The V and J genes are TRBV5-1 and TRBJ1-6; 8 bases line up with TRBD1. Germline CDR1 reads SGHRS; CDR2 reads YFSETQ. The CDR3 has 17 amino acids. V was pared by 2 bases and J by 9 bases, with 13 bases of the junction left unmatched.

The chain joins TRBV2 to TRBJ2-5; no reliable D call. From germline, CDR1 is SNHLY and CDR2 FYNNEI. The length of the CDR3 is 14 residues. V was shortened by 5 bases and J by 1 base, with 11 bases between the two germline ends. CDR3 in DNA: TGTGCCAGCAGTACCCGGGCCAGCCAAGAGACCCAGTACTTC. Encoded protein: CASSTRASQETQYF.

The chain employs TRBV12-5 and TRBJ1-6; no definite D call. Trimming cost V 8 bases and J 11 bases, with 7 bases left between them. The CDR3 covers 10 residues. Germline V gene lookup returns CDR1 LGHNT and CDR2 FRNRAP. The CDR3 nucleotides read TGTGCTAGTAAGGTTGCACCCCTCCACTTT. The encoded protein is CASKVAPLHF.

The chain is built from TRBV13 and TRBJ1-6; no firm D call. CDR3 length: 14 residues. Trimming took off 0 bases at V and 7 bases at J, with 7 bases between the two ends. Germline assignment: CDR1 PRHDT and CDR2 FYEKMQ (reference sequence). This chain's CDR3 is CASSLGRRNSPLHF. Written as DNA, the CDR3 is TGTGCCAGCAGCTTAGGACGGCGGAATTCACCCCTCCACTTT.